This T cell receptor (beta chain) was identified during a study of blood T cells in healthy people across ages. Comments on this clonotype: Its antigen is not identified. A much larger clone differs from this one at a single base, so this may be a read error.

The donors, healthy Caucasians from Russia, were aged roughly 6 to 90. The authors extracted at least 5 micrograms of total RNA per sample. This CDR3 is built from 12 residues. V gave up 2 bases and J gave up 13 bases, with 14 bases separating them. CDR1 is SGHTA and CDR2 is FQGNSA in the germline V gene. Study-level findings and limits: Considered underestimates were the diversity estimates obtained from one million T cells.

The use of a sample-barcoded 5' primer and a J-beta primer mix characterized a second PCR of roughly 6 to 12 cycles. Individual samples furnished no less than 2.5 million CDR3-containing paired-end reads apiece. Each CDR3 protein is one row after TCRdb ran MiXCR on the 5' RACE reads. The data show 1.5 million or so distinct CDR3 sequences, with approximately 42% seen just once and 7.9% held by the top ten. The chain uses TRBV7-2 and TRBJ2-5; D unclear. The receptor's source is a young woman in good health. The material sequenced was blood. CDR3 coding DNA: TGTGCCAGCAGCTTAAATTCGAACGAGCGGTACTTC. This encodes CASSLNSNERYF.